Detailed here is one T cell receptor (beta chain). The data were taken from a study of patients and donors after allogeneic stem cell transplantation. MiXCR, run by TCRdb on the RT-PCR reads, gives a single entry per CDR3 protein. This table holds about a million distinct CDR3 sequences, roughly 17% found once. V lost 3 bases and J lost 1, with 10 bases in between. The CDR3 contains 13 residues. Germline lookup yields CDR1 GTSNPN and CDR2 SVGIG (reference sequence). V is TRBV30 and J is TRBJ2-7; D is ambiguous. Sample: blood, either unsorted or a sorted T cell fraction (not recorded which). The receptor was derived from a human donor who was either an allogeneic HSCT recipient or a stem cell or donor lymphocyte infusion donor (not recorded which). It is not recorded whose cells these are; they may come from a transplant donor. CDR3 DNA sequence: TGTGCCTGGAGAGGAGCCCTATCCTACGAGCAGTACTTC. The encoded protein is CAWRGALSYEQYF.